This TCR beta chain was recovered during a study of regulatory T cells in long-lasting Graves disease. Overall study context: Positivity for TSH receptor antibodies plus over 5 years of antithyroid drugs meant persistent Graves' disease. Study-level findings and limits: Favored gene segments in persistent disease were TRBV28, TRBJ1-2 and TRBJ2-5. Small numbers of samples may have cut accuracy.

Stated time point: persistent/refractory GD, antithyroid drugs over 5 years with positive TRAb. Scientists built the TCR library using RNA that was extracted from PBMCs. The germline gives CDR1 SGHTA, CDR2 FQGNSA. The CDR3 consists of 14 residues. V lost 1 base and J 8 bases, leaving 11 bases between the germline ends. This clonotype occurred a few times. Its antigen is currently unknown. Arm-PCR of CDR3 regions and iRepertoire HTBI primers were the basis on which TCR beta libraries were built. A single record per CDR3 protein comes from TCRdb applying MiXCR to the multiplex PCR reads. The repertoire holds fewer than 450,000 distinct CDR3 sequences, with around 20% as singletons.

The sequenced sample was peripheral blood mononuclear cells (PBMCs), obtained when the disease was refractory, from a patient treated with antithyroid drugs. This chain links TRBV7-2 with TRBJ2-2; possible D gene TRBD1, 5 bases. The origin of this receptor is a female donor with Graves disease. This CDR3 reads CASSLDRIGGELFF. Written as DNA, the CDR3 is TGTGCCAGCAGCTTAGACAGGATAGGGGGGGAGCTGTTTTTT.